The 30 T cell receptor beta chains listed next were all sequenced from one sample in a study of PD-L1 blockade in urothelial cancer. Some clones are missing from TCRdb's copy, which holds only in-frame ones; the method was immunoSEQ multiplex PCR. The sample contains about 130,000 clones, 86% of which appear only once. The time point denotes: peripheral blood 6 weeks after treatment start. The source was PBMCs, collected around atezolizumab (anti-PD-L1) treatment. The receptors derive from a man in his fifties or sixties with urothelial cancer.

This clone was detected once. The J gene is TRBJ2-7, the V gene TRBV10-3; D may be TRBD2 (6 bases). V was clipped by 6 bases and J by 6 bases, with 12 bases between them. Germline V gene lookup returns CDR1 ENHRY and CDR2 SYGVKD. This CDR3 has 12 residues. The CDR3 nucleotides read TGTGCCATCAGCCGAGCGGGTAGCGAGCAGTACTTC. Its protein is CAISRAGSEQYF.

V is TRBV7-2 and J is TRBJ2-7; tentative D call: TRBD1 (6 bases). Germline lookup yields CDR1 SGHTA and CDR2 FQGNSA. There are 15 residues in the CDR3. With 5 bases removed from V and 3 bases from J, the gap between germline ends came to 17 bases. The CDR3 coding sequence is TGTGCCAGCAGCCCCAACCCGGGACATTTCTACGAGCAGTACTTC. This codes for CASSPNPGHFYEQYF.

The V and J genes are TRBV15 and TRBJ1-1; D uncertain. The germline gives CDR1 LNHNV, CDR2 YYDKDF (reference sequence). V was pared by 0 bases and J by 7 bases, with 12 bases between. The CDR3 consists of 14 residues. This CDR3 reads CATSREPVTGEAFF. The CDR3 nucleotides are TGTGCCACCAGCAGAGAGCCGGTAACTGGTGAAGCTTTCTTT. Together with reference TRBV15 and TRBJ1-1, the CDR3 gives the full variable domain: DAMVIQNPRYQVTQFGKPVTLSCSQTLNHNVMYWYQQKSSQAPKLLFHYYDKDFNNEADTPDNFQSRRPNTSFCFLDIRSPGLGDTAMYLCATSREPVTGEAFFGQGTRLTVV.

This chain links TRBV30 with TRBJ2-7, with 10 bases that match TRBD2. Germline V CDR1 and CDR2: GTSNPN, SVGIG (reference sequence). The length of the CDR3 is 14 residues. After removal of 0 bases from V and 6 bases from J, the junction contained 5 bases not matched to a gene. As DNA, the CDR3 is TGTGCCTGGAGTGTCCGGCTAGCGGGAGCCGAGCAGTACTTC. This encodes CAWSVRLAGAEQYF.

This chain connects TRBV28 to TRBJ1-6, with D perhaps TRBD1 (5 bases). The CDR3 spans 12 residues. The germline V gene has CDR1 MDHEN and CDR2 SYDVKM. V was shortened by 6 bases and J by 10 bases, with 10 bases between the two germline ends. CDR3 residues: CASSPRVSPLHF. CDR3 nucleotide sequence: TGTGCCAGCAGCCCCAGGGTGTCACCCCTCCACTTT.

J is TRBJ2-1 and V is TRBV6-5, with 7 bases aligning to TRBD2. The J segment lost 8 bases and the V segment lost 6 bases, leaving 7 bases of the junction unmatched. Germline CDR1 MNHEY, CDR2 SVGAGI. This CDR3 comprises 13 residues. CDR3 amino acids: CASRREGRDEQFF. Here the CDR3 DNA reads TGTGCCAGCAGAAGGGAGGGCCGCGATGAGCAGTTCTTC.

The chain is built from TRBV19 and TRBJ2-7, with TRBD2 matching over 12 bases. J lost 2 bases, V lost 6 bases, and 5 bases had no gene match. CDR3 length equals 15 residues. Germline-derived CDR1 and CDR2 are LNHDA and SQIVND (reference sequence). The CDR3 DNA follows: TGTGCCAGTAGGGAGACTAGCGGGGGAACCTACGAGCAGTACTTC. Its protein is CASRETSGGTYEQYF.

V usage is TRBV2 and J usage is TRBJ1-2; 7 bases fit TRBD1. The CDR3 sequence is 10 residues long. From germline, CDR1 is SNHLY and CDR2 FYNNEI. Trimming removed 3 bases from V and 14 bases from J; junction bases left unmatched: 3. CDR3 protein: CASSDRGNTF. CDR3 DNA sequence: TGTGCCAGCAGTGACAGGGGGAATACCTTC.

This clone was recorded only once. V gene TRBV30 combines with J gene TRBJ2-2; D is unclear. There are 14 residues in the CDR3. The germline V gene encodes CDR1 GTSNPN and CDR2 SVGIG (reference sequence). The ends were cut back, 1 base at V and 0 bases at J, with 6 bases in the middle. CDR3 DNA sequence: TGTGCCTGGAGTGAAAATACGAACACCGGGGAGCTGTTTTTT. Translation gives CAWSENTNTGELFF. The full variable domain, completed using reference TRBV30 and TRBJ2-2, is SQTIHQWPATLVQPVGSPLSLECTVEGTSNPNLYWYRQAAGRGLQLLFYSVGIGQISSEVPQNLSASRPQDRQFILSSKKLLLSDSGFYLCAWSENTNTGELFFGEGSRLTVL.

This sequence joins TRBV11-2 and TRBJ2-3; 12 nucleotides match TRBD2. After removal of 4 bases from V and 2 bases from J, the junction contained 4 bases not matched to a gene. From germline, CDR1 is SGHAT and CDR2 FQNNGV. The CDR3 sequence is 16 residues long. CDR3 sequence reads: CASSSGLAGHTDTQYF. Written as DNA, the CDR3 is TGTGCCAGCAGCTCTGGACTAGCGGGACACACAGATACGCAGTATTTT.

The chain is built from TRBV2 and TRBJ2-5; tentatively, D is TRBD2 (6 bases). The CDR3 totals 13 residues. The germline V gene has CDR1 SNHLY and CDR2 FYNNEI. V was shortened by 6 bases and J by 1 base, with 9 bases between the two germline ends. The CDR3 reads CASRRDSQETQYF. The CDR3, as DNA: TGTGCCAGCAGGAGGGACTCCCAAGAGACCCAGTACTTC.

This chain uses TRBV18 with TRBJ1-5; 7 nucleotides match TRBD1. This CDR3 contains 15 residues. Germline loops: CDR1 KGHSH, CDR2 LQKENI. Unmatched junction bases numbered 11, after V lost 5 bases and J lost 7 bases. CDR3 in DNA: TGTGCCAGCTCATCCACAGGGGCCCTTGGCCAGCCCCAGCATTTT. It codes for CASSSTGALGQPQHF.

The chain has TRBV27 and TRBJ2-1; D might be TRBD2 (6 bases). Germline V gene sequence: CDR1 MNHEY, CDR2 SMNVEV (reference sequence). Trimming removed 7 bases from V and 4 bases from J, with 29 bases in between. The CDR3 consists of 19 residues. CDR3 nucleotide sequence: TGTGCCAGCACCCAATTTAGTCACAGCGGGTCGGCTGGGTACAATGAGCAGTTCTTC. Its protein product is CASTQFSHSGSAGYNEQFF.

V gene TRBV5-1 combines with J gene TRBJ2-1; possibly TRBD2 for D (5 bases). Trimming stripped 4 bases from V and 10 bases from J, with 12 bases between. The CDR3 has 12 residues. CDR1 is SGHRS and CDR2 is YFSETQ in the germline V gene. This CDR3 reads CASSLMSGEQFF. The CDR3 DNA sequence: TGCGCCAGCAGCCTAATGTCGGGGGAGCAGTTCTTC.

In regard to this clone: This sample also contains other DNA sequences that code for the same CDR3. The chain links TRBV30 to TRBJ2-5; D gene uncertain. The length of the CDR3 is 11 residues. In germline, CDR1 is GTSNPN, CDR2 SVGIG (reference sequence). V shed 2 bases and J shed 4 bases, with 5 bases lying between them. The CDR3: CAWSPRETQYF. For the CDR3, the DNA is TGTGCCTGGAGTCCTCGAGAGACCCAGTACTTC.

Only a few counts were recorded for this clone. V usage is TRBV20-1 and J usage is TRBJ1-5; D remains ambiguous. Between the trimmed V and J ends, which lost 4 bases and 4 bases, there was a span of 5 bases. CDR3 length: 11 residues. Germline CDR1 reads DFQATT; CDR2 reads SNEGSKA (reference sequence). The CDR3 loop reads CSANLNQPQHF. The DNA for the CDR3 is TGCAGTGCTAACCTAAATCAGCCCCAGCATTTT.

The gene calls are TRBV28 and TRBJ2-4; 8 bases are a match to TRBD2. This CDR3 contains 19 residues. Germline CDR1 MDHEN, CDR2 SYDVKM. The J segment lost 0 bases and the V segment lost 2 bases, leaving 12 bases of the junction unmatched. CDR3 amino acids: CASSLGAGVGITAKNIQYF. Written as DNA, the CDR3 is TGTGCCAGCAGTTTAGGAGCGGGAGTTGGTATTACAGCCAAAAACATTCAGTACTTC.

The V and J genes are TRBV6-5 and TRBJ2-4, with 7 bases identical to TRBD1. V was clipped by 6 bases and J by 15 bases; unmatched bases: 14. The germline V gene encodes CDR1 MNHEY and CDR2 SVGAGI. The CDR3 runs 13 residues. The CDR3 sequence: CASSTETGRNWYF. CDR3 DNA sequence: TGTGCCAGCAGCACGGAGACAGGGAGAAACTGGTACTTC.

The V gene is TRBV6-5, the J gene TRBJ1-4; 9 bases fit TRBD1. Germline CDR1 MNHEY, CDR2 SVGAGI. CDR3 length: 14 residues. Unmatched junction bases numbered 5, after V lost 5 bases and J lost 7 bases. CDR3 sequence reads: CASSNTGGSEKLFF. DNA of the CDR3: TGTGCCAGCAGTAATACAGGGGGCAGTGAAAAACTGTTTTTT.

The rearrangement uses TRBV7-9 and TRBJ2-1, with D maybe TRBD2 (5 bases). The CDR3 is 13 residues long. The germline V gene has CDR1 SEHNR and CDR2 FQNEAQ (reference sequence). V was shortened by 1 base and J by 7 bases, with 8 bases between the two germline ends. CDR3 bases: TGTGCCAGCAGCTTAGGAGCGGAGAATGAGCAGTTCTTC. It yields the protein CASSLGAENEQFF.

This chain uses TRBV28 with TRBJ2-6, with unresolved D. The germline V gene has CDR1 MDHEN and CDR2 SYDVKM. V was cut by 1 base and J by 1 base, with 11 bases left in between. This CDR3 is built from 17 residues. The CDR3 reads CASSLLVGLSGANVLTF. CDR3 in DNA: TGTGCCAGCAGTTTATTGGTTGGGCTTTCTGGGGCCAACGTCCTGACTTTC.

This clone was seen more than once but under ten times. The rearrangement joins TRBV2 to TRBJ2-2; TRBD2 aligns across 8 bases. The CDR3 extends over 13 amino acids. The trim removed 10 bases at V and 2 bases at J, leaving 3 bases unmatched. From germline, CDR1 is SNHLY and CDR2 FYNNEI. The CDR3 DNA reads TGTGCCACCAGGACTAGCAACACCGGGGAGCTGTTTTTT. Translating it yields CATRTSNTGELFF.

This chain uses TRBV2 with TRBJ2-3, with 14 bases lining up with TRBD2. The length of the CDR3 is 19 residues. The trim removed 6 bases at V and 3 bases at J, leaving 14 bases unmatched. Germline values: CDR1 SNHLY, CDR2 FYNNEI. The CDR3 nucleotides read TGTGCCAGCAGCCCCCGGACTAGCGGGAGGAGGGTAAAGACAGATACGCAGTATTTT. Translation: CASSPRTSGRRVKTDTQYF.

The rearrangement joins TRBV10-3 to TRBJ2-2; TRBD2 might be the D (7 bases). V was cut by 10 bases and J by 4 bases, with 19 bases left in between. The CDR3 has 15 residues. CDR1 is ENHRY, CDR2 SYGVKD, per germline. The DNA of the CDR3 is TGTGCCACCAGAGGGGGGGCGCAGGGCACCGGGGAGCTGTTTTTT. Translation: CATRGGAQGTGELFF.

CDR3 DNA sequence: TGTGCCAGAAGCGAGGAACAGGCGACTGAAGCTTTCTTT. It encodes CARSEEQATEAFF. The rearrangement links TRBV5-3 to TRBJ1-1; weak D call: TRBD1 (5 bases). TRBV5-3 is designated an ORF whose function remains uncertain. CDR3 length equals 13 residues. Deletions cut 4 bases from V and 5 bases from J, with 12 bases between.

The V gene is TRBV28, the J gene TRBJ2-2, with D uncertain. This CDR3 is 12 amino acids long. V was shortened by 4 bases and J by 7 bases, with 7 bases between the two germline ends. CDR1 and CDR2 (germline): MDHEN, SYDVKM. The CDR3 sequence is CASSSPVGELFF. The CDR3 DNA reads TGTGCCAGCAGTTCCCCAGTCGGGGAGCTGTTTTTT.

This clone was picked up one time. V usage is TRBV19 and J usage is TRBJ1-2, with 7 bases lining up with TRBD1. CDR3 size: 12 residues. After removal of 7 bases from V and 2 bases from J, the junction contained 1 base not matched to a gene. Per germline, CDR1 LNHDA and CDR2 SQIVND (reference sequence). The CDR3: CASMDRNYGYTF. The CDR3 nucleotides read TGTGCCAGTATGGACAGGAACTATGGCTACACCTTC. Based on the CDR3 plus reference TRBV19 and TRBJ1-2, the full variable domain is DGGITQSPKYLFRKEGQNVTLSCEQNLNHDAMYWYRQDPGQGLRLIYYSQIVNDFQKGDIAEGYSVSREKKESFPLTVTSAQKNPTAFYLCASMDRNYGYTFGSGTRLTVV.

The J gene is TRBJ1-4, the V gene TRBV11-1; D uncertain. Germline V lookup: CDR1 SGHAT, CDR2 FQDESV (reference sequence). The V gene lost 4 bases and the J gene lost 6 bases, with 12 bases spanning the gap. The CDR3 spans 14 residues. The DNA of the CDR3 is TGTGCCAGCAGCTCCGACCGACAATATGAAAAACTGTTTTTT. Protein: CASSSDRQYEKLFF.

The chain joins TRBV7-3 to TRBJ2-1; TRBD1 might be the D (6 bases). The CDR3 contains 12 residues. Germline V CDR1 and CDR2: SGHTA, FQGTGA. Trimming stripped 3 bases from V and 7 bases from J, with 7 bases between. CDR3 sequence (DNA): TGTGCCAGCAGCTTGAGGGGGAATGAGCAGTTCTTC. Amino acids: CASSLRGNEQFF.

This rearrangement joins TRBV28 to TRBJ2-3; TRBD2 is a possible D gene (5 bases). Between the trimmed V and J ends, which lost 6 bases and 3 bases, there was a span of 16 bases. This CDR3 spans 15 amino acids. Germline CDR1 reads MDHEN; CDR2 reads SYDVKM. DNA of the CDR3: TGTGCCAGCAGAGCGGCCCCTTTTGGGACAGATACGCAGTATTTT. Translated: CASRAAPFGTDTQYF.